Below are 11 T cell receptor beta chains sequenced from a single sample in a study of Ad26.COV2.S vaccination and SARS-CoV-2 variants. Data came from immunoSEQ multiplex PCR; TCRdb stores just in-frame clones and leaves some out. The data hold some 330,000 clones, with 85% to 90% observed a single time. Treatment described: some 20 received Ad26.COV2.S at low or high dose, single or two shots; about 5 received placebo; per-sample allocation not given. Day 63 following the first vaccine or placebo injection was when the samples were taken. Source: peripheral blood, taken in a trial of Ad26.COV2.S vaccine versus placebo. The receptors were sampled from a person aged 18-65 years who received the Ad26.COV2.S COVID-19 vaccine or a placebo.

The CDR3: CASSPGTQINEQFF. DNA for the CDR3: TGTGCCAGCAGCCCCGGGACACAAATCAATGAGCAGTTCTTC. The rearrangement joins TRBV7-9 to TRBJ2-1; tentative D call: TRBD1 (6 bases). Germline CDR1 reads SEHNR; CDR2 reads FQNEAQ (reference sequence). There are 14 residues in the CDR3. V was cut by 5 bases and J by 6 bases, with 14 bases left in between.

The chain employs TRBV7-8 and TRBJ2-2; 7 bases fit TRBD2. The germline V gene has CDR1 SGHVS and CDR2 FQNEAQ. The CDR3 sequence is 15 residues long. V shed 5 bases, J shed 2 bases, and the junction held 5 bases outside the gene matches. CDR3 bases: TGTGCCAGCAGCGAGCGGGACGGAAACACCGGGGAGCTGTTTTTT. This sequence encodes CASSERDGNTGELFF.

The CDR3 sequence: CASSLWAPGGTDTQYF. The CDR3 DNA sequence: TGTGCCAGCAGCTTATGGGCCCCCGGTGGCACAGATACGCAGTATTTT. The gene calls are TRBV7-2 and TRBJ2-3, with D unclear. The V gene lost 2 bases and the J gene lost 1 base, with 13 bases spanning the gap. The CDR3 is 16 amino acids. Germline V gene sequence: CDR1 SGHTA, CDR2 FQGNSA.

The chain uses TRBV2 and TRBJ1-5; D is possibly TRBD1 (5 bases). Germline assignment: CDR1 SNHLY and CDR2 FYNNEI. The V gene lost 6 bases and the J gene lost 5 bases, with 11 bases spanning the gap. The CDR3 loop spans 13 amino acids. The CDR3 nucleotides read TGTGCCAGCAGAGCTGACAGCTATCAGCCCCAGCATTTT. Translating gives CASRADSYQPQHF.

This chain uses TRBV9 with TRBJ2-1; 12 bases agree with TRBD2. The V segment lost 1 base and the J segment 10 bases; nucleotides outside the gene matches: 15. The CDR3 covers 18 residues. Germline V gives CDR1 SGDLS, CDR2 YYNGEE. DNA of the CDR3: TGTGCCAGCAGCGTAAGTCCTATCCCCGGACTAGCGGGAAAAGAGCAGTTCTTC. It translates to CASSVSPIPGLAGKEQFF.

CDR3 sequence (DNA): TGCGCCAGCAGCTCACAAACCCCCTGGGAGACCCAGTACTTC. This translates into CASSSQTPWETQYF. The V call is TRBV5-1, the J call TRBJ2-5; D remains unclear. V dropped 3 bases and J dropped 5 bases, with 14 bases sitting between them. Germline assignment: CDR1 SGHRS and CDR2 YFSETQ. The CDR3 extends over 14 amino acids. Using reference TRBV5-1 and TRBJ2-5 for the parts outside the CDR3, the full variable domain is KAGVTQTPRYLIKTRGQQVTLSCSPISGHRSVSWYQQTPGQGLQFLFEYFSETQRNKGNFPGRFSGRQFSNSRSEMNVSTLELGDSALYLCASSSQTPWETQYFGPGTRLLVL.

This clone is a singleton in its sample. V usage is TRBV18 and J usage is TRBJ1-1; unclear D gene. The germline gives CDR1 KGHSH, CDR2 LQKENI. The V gene lost 0 bases and the J gene lost 3 bases, with 11 bases spanning the gap. This CDR3 comprises 15 residues. The CDR3 is CASSPPGREDTEAFF. The CDR3 DNA follows: TGTGCCAGCTCACCACCGGGTAGGGAAGACACTGAAGCTTTCTTT.

This clone has just one count. The V call is TRBV28, the J call TRBJ1-2, with D possibly TRBD1 on 6 matching bases. Deletions cut 3 bases from V and 8 bases from J, with 25 bases between. CDR3 length equals 17 residues. CDR1 is MDHEN and CDR2 is SYDVKM in the germline V gene. In DNA form, the CDR3 reads TGTGCCAGCAGTTTCCCCCTCCGGACAGTAATGAGGGACGGCTACACCTTC. Its translation: CASSFPLRTVMRDGYTF.

The chain has TRBV6-5 and TRBJ1-1; D uncertain. The CDR3 runs to 15 residues. CDR1 MNHEY and CDR2 SVGAGI come from the germline V gene. V was trimmed by 6 bases and J by 3 bases, leaving 17 bases between them. This CDR3 is CASRNRGQLYTEAFF. The CDR3 bases are TGTGCCAGCAGGAACCGTGGTCAACTATACACTGAAGCTTTCTTT.

The chain carries TRBV4-3 and TRBJ1-2; a possible D gene is TRBD1 (5 bases). Germline V gene data show CDR1 as LGHNA and CDR2 as YSLEER. This CDR3 region has 16 residues. The V gene lost 1 base and the J gene lost 8 bases, with 20 bases spanning the gap. CDR3 amino acids: CASSQVMGRWADGYTF. The CDR3 DNA reads TGCGCCAGCAGCCAAGTTATGGGACGGTGGGCCGACGGCTACACCTTC.

The chain employs TRBV4-3 and TRBJ1-2; D is uncertain. Trimming took 1 base from V and 2 from J, leaving 8 bases between them. This CDR3 is built from 14 residues. CDR1 is LGHNA and CDR2 is YSLEER in the germline V gene. CDR3 amino acids: CASSQGLSNYGYTF. In nucleotides, the CDR3 is TGCGCCAGCAGCCAAGGATTGAGCAACTATGGCTACACCTTC.